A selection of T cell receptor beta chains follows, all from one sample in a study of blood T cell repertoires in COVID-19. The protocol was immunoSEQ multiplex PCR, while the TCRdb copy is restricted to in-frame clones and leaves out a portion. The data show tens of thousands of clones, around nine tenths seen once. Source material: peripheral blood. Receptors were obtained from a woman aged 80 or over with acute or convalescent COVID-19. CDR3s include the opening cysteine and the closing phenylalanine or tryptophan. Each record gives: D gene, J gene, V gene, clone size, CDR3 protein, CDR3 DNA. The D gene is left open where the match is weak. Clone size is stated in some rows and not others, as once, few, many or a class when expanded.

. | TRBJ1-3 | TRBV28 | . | CASSGPKSTIYF | TGTGCCAGCAGTGGGCCGAAAAGCACCATATATTTT
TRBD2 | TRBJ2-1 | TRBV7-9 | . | CASSLLQGGDEQFF | TGTGCCAGCAGCTTACTTCAGGGAGGGGATGAGCAGTTCTTC
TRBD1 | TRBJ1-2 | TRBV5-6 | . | CASSLGQGARGYTF | TGTGCCAGCAGCTTGGGACAGGGGGCGCGGGGCTACACCTTC
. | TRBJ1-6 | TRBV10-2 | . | CASSRTDLGSPLHF | TGCGCCAGCAGCCGGACAGATCTCGGTTCACCCCTCCACTTT
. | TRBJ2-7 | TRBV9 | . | CASSVGPGVAISNEQYF | TGTGCCAGCAGCGTTGGCCCGGGGGTTGCAATATCCAACGAGCAGTACTTC
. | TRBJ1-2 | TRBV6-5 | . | CASSYGQPNYGYTF | TGTGCCAGCAGTTACGGGCAGCCTAACTATGGCTACACCTTC
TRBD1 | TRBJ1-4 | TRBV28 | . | CASRGTGGWNEKLFF | TGTGCCAGCAGAGGGACAGGGGGCTGGAATGAAAAACTGTTTTTT
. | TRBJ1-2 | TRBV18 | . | CASSPPSRANYGYTF | TGTGCCAGCTCACCACCGTCGAGAGCTAACTATGGCTACACCTTC
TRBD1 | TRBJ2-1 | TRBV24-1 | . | CATSDTRDSPLGEQFF | TGTGCCACCAGTGATACCCGGGACAGTCCCCTTGGTGAGCAGTTCTTC
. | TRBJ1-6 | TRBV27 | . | CASSPRQVELVSYNSPLHF | TGTGCCAGCAGTCCTCGACAGGTGGAGCTCGTCTCCTATAATTCACCCCTCCACTTT
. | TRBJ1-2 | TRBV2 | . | CASKTGGGSYGYTF | TGTGCCAGCAAGACGGGGGGCGGAAGCTATGGCTACACCTTC
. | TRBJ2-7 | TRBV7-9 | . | CASSPPGLDEQYF | TGTGCCAGCAGCCCCCCAGGGTTGGACGAGCAGTACTTC
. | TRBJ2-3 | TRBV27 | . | CASSLPAPEATDTQYF | TGTGCCAGCAGTTTACCGGCGCCAGAGGCCACAGATACGCAGTATTTT
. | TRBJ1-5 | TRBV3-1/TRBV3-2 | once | CASSQAGHQPQHF | TGTGCCAGCAGCCAAGCAGGGCACCAGCCCCAGCATTTT
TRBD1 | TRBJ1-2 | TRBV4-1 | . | CASSQNTGGGYGYTF | TGCGCCAGCAGCCAAAATACAGGGGGCGGCTATGGCTACACCTTC
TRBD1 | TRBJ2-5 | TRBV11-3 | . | CASSPGWGETGGDETQYF | TGTGCCAGCAGCCCCGGATGGGGTGAGACAGGGGGCGATGAGACCCAGTACTTC
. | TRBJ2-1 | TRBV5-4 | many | CASSLRSSYNEQFF | TGTGCCAGCAGCTTGCGGAGCTCCTACAATGAGCAGTTCTTC
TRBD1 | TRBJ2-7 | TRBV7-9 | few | CASSSTGGSYEQYF | TGTGCCAGCAGTTCGACAGGGGGGTCCTACGAGCAGTACTTC
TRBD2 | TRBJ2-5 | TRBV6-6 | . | CASSRWGTSGSTETQYF | TGTGCCAGCAGTCGATGGGGGACTAGCGGGAGTACGGAGACCCAGTACTTC
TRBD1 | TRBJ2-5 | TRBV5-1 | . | CASSSSGGGETQYF | TGCGCCAGCAGTTCTTCAGGGGGCGGGGAGACCCAGTACTTC
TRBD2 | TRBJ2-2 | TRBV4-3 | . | CASSQEVAGGTGELFF | TGCGCCAGCAGCCAAGAGGTCGCGGGAGGGACCGGGGAGCTGTTTTTT
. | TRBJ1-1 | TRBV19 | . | CASRKRGAWDEAFF | TGTGCCAGTAGGAAGCGGGGGGCGTGGGATGAAGCTTTCTTT
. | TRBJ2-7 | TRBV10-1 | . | CASRHRDSKYEQYF | TGCGCCAGCAGACACCGGGACTCTAAGTACGAGCAGTACTTC
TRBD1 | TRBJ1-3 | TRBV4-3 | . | CASSHTGGTGGNTIYF | TGCGCCAGCAGCCACACTGGGGGGACAGGGGGAAACACCATATATTTT
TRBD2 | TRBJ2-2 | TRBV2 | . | CASSAGILAGPGELFF | TGTGCCAGCAGTGCCGGAATTCTAGCGGGGCCCGGGGAGCTGTTTTTT
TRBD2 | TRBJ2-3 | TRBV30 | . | CAWSEGTSADTQYF | TGTGCCTGGAGTGAAGGGACTAGCGCTGATACGCAGTATTTT
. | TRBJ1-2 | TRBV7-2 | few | CASSLRGYEWGYTF | TGTGCCAGCAGCTTAAGAGGGTACGAGTGGGGCTACACCTTC
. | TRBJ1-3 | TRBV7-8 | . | CASSLGGLGAGNTIYF | TGTGCCAGCAGCTTAGGGGGTCTCGGGGCTGGAAACACCATATATTTT
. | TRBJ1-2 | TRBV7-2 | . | CASSLQNYGYTF | TGTGCCAGCAGCTTACAGAACTATGGCTACACCTTC
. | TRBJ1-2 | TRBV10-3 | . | CAISGVRENYGYTF | TGTGCCATCAGTGGCGTCAGGGAAAACTATGGCTACACCTTC
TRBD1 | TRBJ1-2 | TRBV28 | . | CASRSPETGINYGYTF | TGTGCCAGCAGATCCCCCGAGACAGGGATCAACTATGGCTACACCTTC
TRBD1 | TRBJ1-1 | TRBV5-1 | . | CASTVTGGTEAFF | TGCGCCAGCACCGTAACAGGGGGCACTGAAGCTTTCTTT
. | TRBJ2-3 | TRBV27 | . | CASSLWGRAQYF | TGTGCCAGCAGTTTATGGGGCCGGGCGCAGTATTTT
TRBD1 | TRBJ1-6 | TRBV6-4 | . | CASTQGTGGNSPLHF | TGTGCCAGCACCCAAGGCACAGGGGGCAATTCACCCCTCCACTTT
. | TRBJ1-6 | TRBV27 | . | CASSLRDLTIPLHF | TGTGCCAGCAGTTTACGCGATCTTACGATTCCCCTCCACTTT
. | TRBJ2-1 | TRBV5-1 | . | CASSYRTELGGEQFF | TGCGCCAGCAGCTATAGGACAGAACTGGGGGGGGAGCAGTTCTTC
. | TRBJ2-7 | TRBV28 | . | CASSIGRLGEQYF | TGTGCCAGCTCCATAGGGAGGCTGGGCGAGCAGTACTTC
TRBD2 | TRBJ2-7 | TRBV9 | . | CASSDGLATGEQYF | TGTGCCAGCAGCGATGGACTAGCGACTGGCGAGCAGTACTTC
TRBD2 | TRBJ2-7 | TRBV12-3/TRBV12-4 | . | CASSLLREAEQYF | TGTGCCAGCAGTTTATTACGGGAGGCCGAGCAGTACTTC
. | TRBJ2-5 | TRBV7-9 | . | CASSSRVGRETQYF | TGTGCCAGCAGCTCAAGGGTGGGGAGGGAGACCCAGTACTTC
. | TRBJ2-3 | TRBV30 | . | CAWSADGGLDTQYF | TGTGCCTGGAGTGCGGACGGGGGGCTAGATACGCAGTATTTT
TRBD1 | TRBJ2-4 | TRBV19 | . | CASSPRTGGGLNIQYF | TGTGCCAGTAGTCCTCGGACAGGGGGGGGACTAAACATTCAGTACTTC
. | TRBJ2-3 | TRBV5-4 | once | CASSLSTDTQYF | TGTGCCAGCAGCTTGTCAACAGATACGCAGTATTTT
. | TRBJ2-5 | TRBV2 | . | CASSGATQYF | TGTGCCAGCAGTGGCGCCACCCAGTACTTC
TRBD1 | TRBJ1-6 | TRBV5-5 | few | CASSLSNTGASPLHF | TGTGCCAGCAGCTTGTCCAACACAGGGGCTTCACCCCTCCACTTT
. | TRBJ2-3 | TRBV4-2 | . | CASSQEGGRTDTQYF | TGTGCCAGCAGCCAAGAGGGGGGGCGGACAGATACGCAGTATTTT
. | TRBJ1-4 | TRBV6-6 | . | CASSITSEKLFF | TGTGCCAGCAGCATTACAAGTGAAAAACTGTTTTTT
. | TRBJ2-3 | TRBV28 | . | CASGTPDSDTQYF | TGTGCCAGCGGTACCCCGGACTCAGATACGCAGTATTTT
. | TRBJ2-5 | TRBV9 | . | CASSVEEGGETQYF | TGTGCCAGCAGCGTAGAGGAGGGTGGGGAGACCCAGTACTTC
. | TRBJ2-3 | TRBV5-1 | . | CASSWGGSQGDTQYF | TGCGCCAGCAGCTGGGGAGGGAGCCAGGGGGATACGCAGTATTTT
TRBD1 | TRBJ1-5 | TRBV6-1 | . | CASSEKGKGQAQNQPQHF | TGTGCCAGCAGTGAAAAAGGGAAGGGACAGGCGCAAAATCAGCCCCAGCATTTT
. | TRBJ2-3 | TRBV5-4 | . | CASSLAGGADTQYF | TGTGCCAGCAGCTTGGCAGGAGGGGCAGATACGCAGTATTTT
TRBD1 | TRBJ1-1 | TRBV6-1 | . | CASSLGQGREAFF | TGTGCCAGCAGTCTGGGACAGGGCAGAGAAGCTTTCTTT